This T cell receptor beta chain comes out of a study of T cells after posttransplantation cyclophosphamide. The study, taken as a whole, reports: After PTCy, TRB diversity resembled that of CNI/methotrexate controls.

Germline loops: CDR1 SEHNR, CDR2 FQNEAQ (reference sequence). The CDR3 covers 16 residues. The J segment lost 0 bases and the V segment lost 5 bases, leaving 7 bases of the junction unmatched. Points on this clone: As yet, its antigen is unknown.

Here immunoSEQ multiplex PCR was the method, and the copy in TCRdb shows in-frame clones only, minus some. The sample includes over 15,000 clones, 85% of them seen just once. Controls had myeloablative marrow grafts with methotrexate and calcineurin inhibitor, sampled at 1 year. This rearrangement joins TRBV7-9 to TRBJ2-1; TRBD2 aligns across 7 bases. The source was PBMCs, collected after allogeneic stem cell transplant with calcineurin inhibitor and methotrexate. This TCR came from a female patient aged 18 to 30 who received an allogeneic stem cell transplant from an unrelated donor, was CMV-positive, and had acute and chronic GVHD. Some T cells may originate from the graft donor. The CDR3 coding sequence is TGTGCCAGCAGCCCCCCTAGCGGACTCTCCTACAATGAGCAGTTCTTC. Its protein product is CASSPPSGLSYNEQFF.